This T cell receptor (beta chain) derives from a study of memory B cells and T cells in multiple sclerosis. After stimulus-free culture, autoproliferating CFSE-dim and non-proliferating CFSE-high T cells were sequenced separately. Replicate wells were pooled after six to seven days of stimulus-free culture of more than 45 million CFSE-labeled PBMCs. The PBMCs received approximately 0.5 uM CFSE and serum-free culture with no added stimuli. The V gene's germline CDR1 is SGHDT and CDR2 YYEEEE. V was shortened by 0 bases and J by 1 base, with 16 bases between the two germline ends. This CDR3 comprises 17 residues. Notes on the study in general: Normalization was needed because clone-set size differences affected shared clonotype counts.

About this clone itself: As yet, its antigen is unknown.

Produced via immunoSEQ multiplex PCR; TCRdb's table is partial and in-frame only. The sample lists 35,000 to 55,000 clones; roughly 87% were seen once. The TCR sequence derives from a human donor with multiple sclerosis. Sequenced material: PBMCs from blood kept in culture. The chain has TRBV5-6 and TRBJ1-2; perhaps TRBD1 as D (5 bases). DNA for the CDR3: TGTGCCAGCAGCTTGGGAGGGCCGAGACAGCTTAACTATGGCTACACCTTC. Its translation: CASSLGGPRQLNYGYTF.